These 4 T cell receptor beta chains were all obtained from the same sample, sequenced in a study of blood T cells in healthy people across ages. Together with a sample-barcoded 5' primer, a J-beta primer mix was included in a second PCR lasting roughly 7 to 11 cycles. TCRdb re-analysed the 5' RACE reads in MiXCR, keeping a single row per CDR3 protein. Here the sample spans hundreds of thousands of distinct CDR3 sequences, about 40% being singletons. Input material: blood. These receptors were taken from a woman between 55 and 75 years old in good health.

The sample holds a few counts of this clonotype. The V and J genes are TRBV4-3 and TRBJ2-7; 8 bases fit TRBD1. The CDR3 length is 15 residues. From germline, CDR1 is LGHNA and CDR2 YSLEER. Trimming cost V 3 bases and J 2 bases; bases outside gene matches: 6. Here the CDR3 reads CASSQKRTGPYEQYF. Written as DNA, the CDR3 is TGCGCCAGCAGCCAGAAAAGGACAGGGCCCTACGAGCAGTACTTC.

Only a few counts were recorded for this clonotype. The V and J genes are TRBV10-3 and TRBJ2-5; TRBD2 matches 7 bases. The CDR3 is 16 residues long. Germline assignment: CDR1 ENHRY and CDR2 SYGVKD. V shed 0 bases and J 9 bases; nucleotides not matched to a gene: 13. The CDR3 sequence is CAISESGLAAQGAQYF. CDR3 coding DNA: TGTGCCATCAGTGAGTCGGGGCTAGCGGCGCAAGGAGCCCAGTACTTC.

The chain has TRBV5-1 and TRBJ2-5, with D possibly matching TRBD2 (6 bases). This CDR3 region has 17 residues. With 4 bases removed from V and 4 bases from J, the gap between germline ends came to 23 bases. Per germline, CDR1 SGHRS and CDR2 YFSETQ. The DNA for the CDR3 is TGCGCCAGCAGCGTGGGGGTATGGGACCCTAGCGCAGAGACCCAGTACTTC. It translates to CASSVGVWDPSAETQYF.

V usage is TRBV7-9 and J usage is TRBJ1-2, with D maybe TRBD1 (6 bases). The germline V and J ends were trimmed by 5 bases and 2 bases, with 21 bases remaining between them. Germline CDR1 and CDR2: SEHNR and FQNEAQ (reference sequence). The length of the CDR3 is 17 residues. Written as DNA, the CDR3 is TGTGCCAGCAGCCAAATTCCCGGGGACACTGGGAACTATGGCTACACCTTC. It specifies CASSQIPGDTGNYGYTF. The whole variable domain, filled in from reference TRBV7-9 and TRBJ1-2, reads DTGVSQNPRHKITKRGQNVTFRCDPISEHNRLYWYRQTLGQGPEFLTYFQNEAQLEKSRLLSDRFSAERPKGSFSTLEIQRTEQGDSAMYLCASSQIPGDTGNYGYTFGSGTRLTVV.